Following are 3 T cell receptor beta chains from one sample sequenced in a study of blood T cell repertoires in COVID-19. Clones were read by immunoSEQ multiplex PCR, and TCRdb kept only the in-frame ones, dropping some. The sample has approximately 140,000 clones, 88% seen once; the top ten hold under 12%. What was sequenced was peripheral blood. These TCRs come from a man in his 60s with active or convalescent COVID-19.

J is TRBJ1-1 and V is TRBV27; 7 bases are shared with TRBD1. CDR1 and CDR2 (germline): MNHEY, SMNVEV (reference sequence). CDR3 length equals 13 residues. V gave up 5 bases and J gave up 8 bases; unmatched junction bases: 8. CDR3 sequence reads: CASSRGQQFEAFF. In DNA form, the CDR3 reads TGTGCCAGCAGTAGGGGACAGCAGTTCGAAGCTTTCTTT.

The CDR3 loop reads CASSVGGSGNTIYF. CDR3 bases: TGTGCCAGCAGCGTGGGGGGATCTGGAAACACCATATATTTT. The chain is built from TRBV11-3 and TRBJ1-3; possible D gene TRBD1, 5 bases. The CDR3 is 14 amino acids. Germline-derived CDR1 and CDR2 are SGHNT and YENEEA. The V end was cut by 5 bases, the J end by 1 base, with 9 bases between.

This sequence joins TRBV7-2 and TRBJ2-6; 8 positions agree with TRBD2. Germline CDR1 reads SGHTA; CDR2 reads FQGNSA. This CDR3 region has 19 residues. The junction had 8 bases not matched to a gene; V was cut back by 1 base and J by 0 bases. CDR3 coding DNA: TGTGCCAGCAGCTTAGATGGGGCGGGAGGTCCCTCTGGGGCCAACGTCCTGACTTTC. Its translation: CASSLDGAGGPSGANVLTF.